The 18 T cell receptor beta chains given below trace back to one sample, sequenced in a study of tumor and adjacent non-tumor tissue in lung cancer (dated by TCRdb to 2017 to 2018). The library was built by means of multiplex PCR. Data came from an Illumina HiSeq 2500. TCRbeta libraries were built by three rounds of nested PCR using primers (Table S4), following protocols modified from ARM-PCR. TCRdb trimmed the raw reads at Q25, called clones with MiXCR and kept productive beta chains. When rows share a CDR3 protein, they turn into one entry using the most common DNA and genes. In all, the sample holds around 70,000 distinct CDR3 sequences, and 73% of those were seen once. Jointly, the top ten make up under 30% of the sample. RNA was extracted from bulk unsorted tissue and checked for quality with a NanoDrop ND-1000 and an Agilent 2100. Source material: lung tumor tissue. The receptor set was obtained from a man in his 60s with non-small cell lung cancer.

This clonotype appeared many times. The chain has TRBV6-1 and TRBJ2-7; a possible D gene is TRBD2 (6 bases). Germline-derived CDR1 and CDR2 are MNHNS and SASEGT. Trimming left V 4 bases short and J 0 bases short, with 13 bases between. The CDR3 runs 15 residues. CDR3 bases: TGTGCCAGCAGTGCCCTGGGTAGCGGCTCCTACGAGCAGTACTTC. Translation gives CASSALGSGSYEQYF.

This clonotype was counted once. At one of its ends the junction is not consistent with the germline gene, which may arise from a read error. The chain carries TRBV12-3 or TRBV12-4 and TRBJ2-1, with D possibly being TRBD2 (5 bases). This CDR3 has 15 amino acids. DNA for the CDR3: TGTGCCGGCAGCTTCCCTCAGCGGAACCACAATGAGCAGCTCTTC. Translating gives CAGSFPQRNHNEQLF.

This clonotype has only a few counts. V gene TRBV28 combines with J gene TRBJ2-1; a possible D gene is TRBD2 (5 bases). Germline V gene sequence: CDR1 MDHEN, CDR2 SYDVKM. This CDR3 contains 12 residues. V lost 5 bases and J 9 bases, leaving 11 bases between the germline ends. The CDR3 sequence is CASSRAVGEQFF. The CDR3 bases are TGTGCCAGCAGTCGAGCGGTTGGTGAGCAGTTCTTC.

A few counts support this clonotype. The chain uses TRBV7-9 and TRBJ2-5; D may correspond to TRBD1 or TRBD2 (6 bases each). Germline assignment: CDR1 SEHNR and CDR2 FQNEAQ (reference sequence). V lost 1 base to trimming and J lost 4 bases, with 13 bases between them. This CDR3 spans 15 amino acids. CDR3 sequence: CASSLGGGTIETQYF. In nucleotides, the CDR3 is TGTGCCAGCAGCTTAGGAGGAGGGACAATAGAGACCCAGTACTTC.

V usage is TRBV6-1 and J usage is TRBJ2-3, with 7 bases that match TRBD1. CDR3 length: 15 amino acids. V lost 6 bases to trimming and J lost 14 bases; unmatched junction nucleotides: 20. Germline loops: CDR1 MNHNS, CDR2 SASEGT. The CDR3, as DNA: TGTGCCAGCAGGATACAGACAGGGAGCACAGATAAGCGGTATTTT. Translated, it gives CASRIQTGSTDKRYF.

A note on this clonotype: At one boundary the junction diverges from the germline segment, which might be a read error. The rearrangement links TRBV6-5 to TRBJ1-5; 9 positions agree with TRBD1. The length of the CDR3 is 14 residues. CDR1 and CDR2 from the germline V gene are MNHEY and SVGAGI. The CDR3 DNA sequence: TGTACCAGCAGTTCAACAGGGGGCTCTCGGCCCCAGCATTTT. The encoded protein is CTSSSTGGSRPQHF.

In the case of this clonotype: A junction end diverges from the germline sequence, so it may reflect a read error. This chain connects TRBV6-1 to TRBJ2-1; D remains ambiguous. The CDR3 totals 15 residues. Germline V gives CDR1 MNHNS, CDR2 SASEGT. Written as DNA, the CDR3 is TGTGCCAGCAGTGAAGCGGCGTCCGCGTACAAAGGGCAGTTATTC. Protein: CASSEAASAYKGQLF.

The V call is TRBV6-5, the J call TRBJ2-7; no clear D gene. With 6 bases removed from V and 4 bases from J, the gap between germline ends came to 13 bases. The CDR3 contains 13 residues. Germline CDR1 is MNHEY and CDR2 is SVGAGI. The DNA for the CDR3 is TGTGCCAGCAGATCTCTTAGCTCGTACGAGCAGTACTTC. It translates to CASRSLSSYEQYF.

Of note for this clonotype: This CDR3 fails to terminate in the conserved phenylalanine or tryptophan, so it likely reflects a read error. The CDR3 DNA reads as TGTGCCAGCTCCCCCCGACAGGGTGGATACGAGCAGTACTTA. Residues: CASSPRQGGYEQYL. This chain links TRBV28 with TRBJ2-7; 7 positions agree with TRBD1. Per germline, CDR1 MDHEN and CDR2 SYDVKM. With V trimmed by 8 bases and J by 4 bases, 11 bases remained unmatched. The CDR3 runs to 14 residues.

The rearrangement links TRBV5-1 to TRBJ2-1, with 10 nucleotides matching TRBD2. Germline loops: CDR1 SGHRS, CDR2 YFSETQ. This CDR3 region has 13 residues. Trimming cost V 0 bases and J 15 bases; bases outside gene matches: 6. The DNA for the CDR3 is TGCGCCAGCAGCTTGGAAGCGGGAGGGTCCCCGTTCTTC. This translates into CASSLEAGGSPFF.

Concerning this clonotype: Germline and junction disagree at one end, which may indicate a read error. The rearrangement uses TRBV6-1 and TRBJ2-2; TRBD2 aligns across 8 bases. The CDR3 consists of 15 residues. In germline, CDR1 is MNHNS, CDR2 SASEGT. In DNA form, the CDR3 reads TGTGCCAGCAGTGAACCAGCGGGAGTCGCCGGGGAGCTGTTTTTC. Translation gives CASSEPAGVAGELFF.

This clonotype was counted between two and nine times. The V call is TRBV5-1, the J call TRBJ2-1, with 9 nucleotides matching TRBD2. This CDR3 has 13 residues. Germline lookup yields CDR1 SGHRS and CDR2 YFSETQ. With 0 bases clipped from V and 9 bases from J, the junction kept 1 base outside the gene matches. DNA of the CDR3: TGCGCCAGCAGCTTGGAGACTAGCGGTGAGCAGTTCTTC. Encoded protein: CASSLETSGEQFF.

The chain joins TRBV28 to TRBJ2-3; 14 bases fit TRBD2. Germline trimming cut 6 bases from V and 1 base from J; bases unmatched to any gene: 9. Germline V CDR1 and CDR2: MDHEN, SYDVKM. CDR3 size: 18 residues. CDR3 DNA: TGTGCCAGCAGATTGGGACTAGCGGGAGAATGGGGCACAGATACGCAGTATTTT. Amino acids: CASRLGLAGEWGTDTQYF.

This chain links TRBV29-1 with TRBJ2-7; D may be TRBD2 (6 bases). The end of the DNA fits TRBJ2-1 better, so the J call may be wrong. The V gene's germline CDR1 is SQVTM and CDR2 ANQGSEA. The CDR3 covers 11 residues. CDR3 region: CSVGLVNDQFF. The CDR3 nucleotides read TGCAGCGTTGGACTAGTAAACGACCAGTTCTTC.

This clonotype was counted ten times or more. V and J are TRBV24-1 and TRBJ1-2; D is undetermined. This CDR3 is built from 15 residues. Deletions cut 3 bases from V and 6 bases from J, with 16 bases between. The germline V gene encodes CDR1 KGHDR and CDR2 SFDVKD. The CDR3 region is CATSDHSASPNGYTF. CDR3 sequence (DNA): TGTGCCACCAGTGATCATTCGGCGAGCCCGAATGGCTACACCTTC.

The chain has TRBV29-1 and TRBJ2-4, with a tentative D call TRBD1 (5 bases). The CDR3 contains 13 residues. With 8 bases removed from V and 9 bases from J, the gap between germline ends came to 20 bases. Germline-derived CDR1 and CDR2 are SQVTM and ANQGSEA. CDR3: CSFQTDQKGIQYF. The CDR3 DNA reads as TGCAGCTTTCAGACAGACCAAAAAGGCATTCAGTACTTC.

On this clonotype itself: Its ends do not fully match the called genes, so a read error is possible. The chain is built from TRBV11-3 and TRBJ2-1, with 8 bases aligning to TRBD2. The CDR3 loop spans 21 amino acids. Germline V gene lookup returns CDR1 SGHNT and CDR2 YENEEA. The CDR3 nucleotides are TGTGCCAGCAACTTAATGTACGGTACTAGGCGGGAGGCCGTGAGCTACAATGAGAAGTTCTTC. It encodes CASNLMYGTRREAVSYNEKFF.

This rearrangement joins TRBV29-1 to TRBJ2-5; D may be TRBD2 (6 bases). CDR1 and CDR2 from the germline V gene are SQVTM and ANQGSEA. This CDR3 is 15 amino acids long. Trimming shortened V by 7 bases and J by 5 bases, and 23 bases separated the two germline ends. CDR3 protein: CSAMNGGVTGETQYF. Here the CDR3 DNA reads TGCAGCGCCATGAACGGGGGAGTGACCGGGGAGACCCAGTACTTC.